The 6 T cell receptor beta chains reported below all come from one sample, sequenced in a study of blood T cell repertoires in COVID-19. TCRdb keeps only in-frame clones here, not all; method: immunoSEQ multiplex PCR. The sample contains 160,000 or so clones, about nine tenths of which appear only once. The sequenced material came from peripheral blood. The receptors stem from a woman aged 60-75 years who had recovered from COVID-19.

V gene TRBV5-4 combines with J gene TRBJ2-1, with D perhaps matching TRBD2 (5 bases). The CDR3 sequence is 14 residues long. Germline V gene data show CDR1 as SGHNT and CDR2 as YYREEE (reference sequence). V dropped 0 bases and J dropped 9 bases, with 13 bases sitting between them. The CDR3 spells CASSLGFPGSEQFF. The CDR3, as DNA: TGTGCCAGCAGCTTGGGCTTTCCGGGGTCTGAGCAGTTCTTC.

This clone was seen ten or more times. The chain uses TRBV18 and TRBJ2-2; possible D gene TRBD1, 6 bases. CDR1 KGHSH and CDR2 LQKENI come from the germline V gene. V dropped 1 base and J dropped 6 bases, with 6 bases sitting between them. The CDR3 contains 13 residues. The CDR3 spells CASSPQGAGELFF. DNA of the CDR3: TGTGCCAGCTCACCACAGGGGGCCGGGGAGCTGTTTTTT.

The V and J genes are TRBV12-3 or TRBV12-4 and TRBJ2-5, with 7 bases identical to TRBD1. The CDR3 has 13 amino acids. V lost 5 bases and J lost 9; bases outside the gene matches: 9. The CDR3 sequence is CASSPGQYHPQYF. CDR3 DNA sequence: TGTGCCAGCAGTCCGGGACAGTATCACCCCCAGTACTTC.

This clone has only one observation. The chain links TRBV3-1 (or the pseudogene TRBV3-2) to TRBJ1-1, with a weak D call TRBD1 (5 bases). The germline V gene encodes CDR1 LGHDT and CDR2 YNNKEL (reference sequence). V lost 1 base and J lost 6, with 12 bases in between. This CDR3 spans 14 amino acids. The CDR3: CASSQGAGTAEAFF. In DNA, the CDR3 is TGTGCCAGCAGCCAAGGTGCGGGGACTGCTGAAGCTTTCTTT.

The J gene is TRBJ1-2, the V gene TRBV5-4; 10 bases match TRBD1. The CDR3 spans 15 residues. J lost 3 bases, V lost 4 bases, and 6 bases had no gene match. Per germline, CDR1 SGHNT and CDR2 YYREEE (reference sequence). Written as DNA, the CDR3 is TGTGCCAGCAGCGTTGGTGGACAGGGGGACTATGGCTACACCTTC. Amino acids: CASSVGGQGDYGYTF.

The rearrangement joins TRBV10-3 to TRBJ1-2; a possible D gene is TRBD1 (6 bases). CDR3 length: 16 amino acids. V was pared by 1 base and J by 1 base, with 13 bases between. Looked up from germline, CDR1 is ENHRY and CDR2 is SYGVKD. CDR3 sequence reads: CAISEYSGTNNYGYTF. The CDR3 nucleotides are TGTGCCATCAGTGAGTACTCCGGGACAAATAACTATGGCTACACCTTC.